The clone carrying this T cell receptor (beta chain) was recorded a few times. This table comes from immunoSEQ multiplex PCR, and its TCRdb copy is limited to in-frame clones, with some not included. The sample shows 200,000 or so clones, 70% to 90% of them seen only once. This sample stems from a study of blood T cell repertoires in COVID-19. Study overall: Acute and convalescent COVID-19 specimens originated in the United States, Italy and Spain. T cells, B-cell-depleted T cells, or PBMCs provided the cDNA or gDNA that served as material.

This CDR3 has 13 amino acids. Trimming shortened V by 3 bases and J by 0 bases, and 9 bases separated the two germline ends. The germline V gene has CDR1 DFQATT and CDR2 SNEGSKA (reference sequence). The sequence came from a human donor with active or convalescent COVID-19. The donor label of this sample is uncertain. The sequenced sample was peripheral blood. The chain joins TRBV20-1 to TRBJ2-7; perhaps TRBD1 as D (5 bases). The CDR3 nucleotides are TGCAGTGCTAGTTTCAGGGCCTCCTACGAGCAGTACTTC. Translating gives CSASFRASYEQYF.